The sequence of this TCR beta chain was determined in a study of Graves' ophthalmopathy and Graves' hyperthyroidism. Investigators amplified TCR beta CDR3 regions from RNA transcripts. After a first-round RT-PCR with HTBI primers, a second-round multiplex PCR was run. MiXCR was run by TCRdb on the multiplex PCR reads, yielding one entry per CDR3 protein. This table holds 350,000 to 400,000 distinct CDR3 sequences, over 15% found once. Germline V gene data show CDR1 as SEHNR and CDR2 as FQNEAQ (reference sequence). The CDR3 is 17 amino acids. V shed 1 base and J 5 bases; nucleotides not matched to a gene: 8. This clonotype appeared a few times.

This TCR was sampled from a young woman with stable Graves' hyperthyroidism. Sequencing was done on a sample of peripheral blood. The rearrangement uses TRBV7-9 and TRBJ1-6, with TRBD1 matching over 7 bases. CDR3 nucleotides: TGTGCCAGCAGCTTAGGCGCCTCCGGGACAGATAATTCACCCCTCCACTTT. It translates to CASSLGASGTDNSPLHF. The entire variable domain, with the rest obtained from reference TRBV7-9 and TRBJ1-6, is as follows: DTGVSQNPRHKITKRGQNVTFRCDPISEHNRLYWYRQTLGQGPEFLTYFQNEAQLEKSRLLSDRFSAERPKGSFSTLEIQRTEQGDSAMYLCASSLGASGTDNSPLHFGNGTRLTVT.